The 17 T cell receptor beta chains below were found in one sample sequenced in a study of graft-versus-host responses after intestinal transplantation. The table came from immunoSEQ multiplex PCR; TCRdb's copy has only in-frame clones and leaves some out. The table has over 55,000 clones, 80% to 95% seen once. These receptors have no identified antigens. This specimen was unstimulated CD8+ T cells sorted from spleen or lymph node cells, taken before intestinal transplant. All receptors derive from a human donor who received an intestinal transplant.

The chain has TRBV6-6 and TRBJ1-1; D ambiguous. This CDR3 region has 11 residues. In germline, CDR1 is MNHNY, CDR2 SVGAGI (reference sequence). V gave up 4 bases and J gave up 8 bases, with 8 bases separating them. CDR3 bases: TGTGCCAGCAGTTCCAGTATGGAAGCTTTCTTT. It is translated as CASSSSMEAFF.

V and J are TRBV4-1 and TRBJ2-1; maybe TRBD1 (6 bases). The CDR3 runs 17 residues. Between the trimmed V and J ends, which lost 0 bases and 5 bases, there was a span of 17 bases. Germline V gene sequence: CDR1 MGHRA, CDR2 YSYEKL. The CDR3 spells CASSQEGVGTPNNEQFF. The CDR3 DNA is TGCGCCAGCAGCCAAGAGGGGGTCGGGACACCAAACAATGAGCAGTTCTTC.

To note about this clone: One end of the junction varies from germline; a read error may be responsible. The chain combines TRBV9 with TRBJ2-3; the D is unclear. The CDR3 extends over 12 amino acids. CDR1 is SGDLS and CDR2 is YYNGEE in the germline V gene. CDR3: CASSVGTDTQYF. The CDR3 DNA follows: TGTGCCAGCAGCGTAGGAACAGACACGCAGTATTTT. Full variable domain (missing parts from reference TRBV9 and TRBJ2-3): DSGVTQTPKHLITATGQRVTLRCSPRSGDLSVYWYQQSLDQGLQFLIQYYNGEERAKGNILERFSAQQFPDLHSELNLSSLELGDSALYFCASSVGTDTQYFGPGTRLTVL.

The rearrangement joins TRBV19 to TRBJ1-1; a possible D gene is TRBD1 (5 bases). Germline V lookup: CDR1 LNHDA, CDR2 SQIVND (reference sequence). With 1 base removed from V and 3 bases from J, the gap between germline ends came to 12 bases. CDR3 size: 15 residues. The CDR3 DNA follows: TGTGCCAGTAGTATAGTTCCCCGGGGGTACACTGAAGCTTTCTTT. Protein: CASSIVPRGYTEAFF.

The chain uses TRBV29-1 and TRBJ2-5; weak D call: TRBD2 (6 bases). Judging by the DNA end, TRBJ2-7 fits better; the J call may be wrong. The CDR3 consists of 14 residues. CDR1 is SQVTM and CDR2 is ANQGSEA in the germline V gene. The CDR3 nucleotides are TGCAGCGTTGAGGGGGGATCTCAAACCTACGAGCAGTACTTC. Translation gives CSVEGGSQTYEQYF.

The chain employs TRBV7-9 and TRBJ1-1, with 9 bases fitting TRBD1. Germline lookup yields CDR1 SEHNR and CDR2 FQNEAQ (reference sequence). CDR3 length equals 16 residues. V lost 0 bases, J lost 1 base, and 3 bases stayed unmatched. The CDR3 bases are TGTGCCAGCAGCTTAGCTGGACAGGGGACGAACACTGAAGCTTTCTTT. This codes for CASSLAGQGTNTEAFF.

The chain recombines TRBV21-1 with TRBJ1-5; the D segment call TRBD1 is taken from the table without a DNA check. TRBV21-1 is assigned pseudogene status. The CDR3 runs 15 residues. The CDR3 bases are TGTGCCAGCAGCAAAGCCAGGGTTTATAGTCAGCCCCAGCATTTT. Protein sequence: CASSKARVYSQPQHF.

The rearrangement links TRBV29-1 to TRBJ1-4; D gene unclear. V lost 1 base, J lost 4 bases, and 7 bases lay in between. The CDR3 loop spans 13 amino acids. Germline CDR1 SQVTM, CDR2 ANQGSEA. CDR3 sequence: CSVEAEINEKLFF. The CDR3 nucleotides are TGCAGCGTTGAAGCAGAAATTAATGAAAAACTGTTTTTT.

Only one count was recorded for this clone. The CDR3 loop reads CASRNTGQMNTEAFF. Written as DNA, the CDR3 is TGTGCCAGCAGAAACACGGGACAGATGAACACTGAAGCTTTCTTT. This chain links TRBV4-2 with TRBJ1-1; 7 bases fit TRBD1. The CDR3 contains 15 residues. V trimming: 6 bases; J trimming: 0 bases; junction bases outside the gene matches: 7. CDR1 and CDR2 (germline): LGHNA, YNFKEQ.

The CDR3 DNA is TGTGCCAGCAGCTTAGGGTCCGGCGGGTACTACGAGCAGTACTTC. It translates to CASSLGSGGYYEQYF. The chain joins TRBV11-2 to TRBJ2-7, with D tentatively TRBD2 (5 bases). The CDR3 runs to 15 residues. From germline, CDR1 is SGHAT and CDR2 FQNNGV. Trimming shortened V by 1 base and J by 3 bases, and 13 bases separated the two germline ends.

The chain is built from TRBV5-1 and TRBJ1-1, with a possible D match to TRBD1 (5 bases). CDR1 is SGHRS, CDR2 YFSETQ, per germline. The V end lost 7 bases, the J end lost 2 bases, and 12 bases lay between the germline ends. This CDR3 is built from 13 residues. The DNA of the CDR3 is TGCGCCAGCCGCAGGGCGGAAAACACTGAAGCTTTCTTT. Its protein product is CASRRAENTEAFF.

This clone was seen once. CDR3 residues: CASSQDVAGADTQYF. As DNA, the CDR3 is TGCGCCAGCAGCCAAGACGTGGCAGGGGCAGATACGCAGTATTTT. The chain joins TRBV4-1 to TRBJ2-3, with D possibly matching TRBD1 (6 bases). Germline V gives CDR1 MGHRA, CDR2 YSYEKL. V was shortened by 0 bases and J by 4 bases, with 11 bases between the two germline ends. This CDR3 spans 15 amino acids.

V usage is TRBV9 and J usage is TRBJ1-1; a possible D gene is TRBD1 (6 bases). Trimming took off 0 bases at V and 4 bases at J, with 13 bases between the two ends. In germline, CDR1 is SGDLS, CDR2 YYNGEE. CDR3 length: 15 residues. CDR3 in DNA: TGTGCCAGCAGCGTAGGGGGTGGGGGCGGCACTGAAGCTTTCTTT. Amino acid sequence: CASSVGGGGGTEAFF.

The chain carries TRBV9 and TRBJ2-1; TRBD2 agrees at 7 bases. There are 14 residues in the CDR3. Germline V CDR1 and CDR2: SGDLS, YYNGEE. Germline trimming cut 0 bases from V and 5 bases from J; bases unmatched to any gene: 2. CDR3 protein: CASSVAGTNNEQFF. CDR3 nucleotides: TGTGCCAGCAGCGTAGCGGGGACTAACAATGAGCAGTTCTTC.

The V and J genes are TRBV5-5 and TRBJ2-7, with TRBD1 matching 7 bases. Per germline, CDR1 SGHKS and CDR2 YYEKEE (reference sequence). The CDR3 length is 15 residues. The ends lost 4 bases at V and 3 bases at J; junction bases unmatched: 10. The CDR3 bases are TGTGCCAGCAGCCTGTCGCCGGGACAGATCTACGAGCAGTACTTC. Its protein is CASSLSPGQIYEQYF.

The gene calls are TRBV13 and TRBJ1-1, with 7 bases that match TRBD1. Germline V gives CDR1 PRHDT, CDR2 FYEKMQ (reference sequence). The V gene end was trimmed by 7 bases and the J gene end by 4 bases; junction bases not matched to a gene: 6. This CDR3 has 13 residues. This chain's CDR3 is CASNPTGSTEAFF. The CDR3 DNA is TGTGCCAGCAACCCGACAGGGAGCACTGAAGCTTTCTTT. The full variable domain, completed using reference TRBV13 and TRBJ1-1, is AAGVIQSPRHLIKEKRETATLKCYPIPRHDTVYWYQQGPGQDPQFLISFYEKMQSDKGSIPDRFSAQQFSDYHSELNMSSLELGDSALYFCASNPTGSTEAFFGQGTRLTVV.

The DNA for the CDR3 is TGTGCCAGCAGCTTTACCCGACTAGCGGTTAGCACAGATACGCAGTATTTT. Amino acids: CASSFTRLAVSTDTQYF. The V call is TRBV11-2, the J call TRBJ2-3; 9 nucleotides align to TRBD2. J gave up 0 bases and V 3 bases, and 7 bases lay outside the gene matches. This CDR3 has 17 residues. Germline CDR1 reads SGHAT; CDR2 reads FQNNGV.